This passage covers 11 T cell receptor beta chains from one sample sequenced in a study of post-analysis software for immune sequencing data (dated by TCRdb to 2013 to 2016). What the study reported, not specific to this receptor: Significantly higher frequencies in patients than in controls were found for about five TRBV segments, including TRBV5-6, TRBV5-1 and TRBV20-1.

Their antigen targets remain unknown. To prepare the library, PCR was applied. The sequencer listed for this sample is Illumina HiSeq 2500. To reduce PCR and sequencing biases, unique molecular identifiers were built into the TCR beta cDNA libraries. In TCRdb, the public reads were trimmed at Q25 with fastp and aligned with MiXCR, with productive beta chains retained. Each record represents a unique CDR3 protein, reported with the most common genes and DNA among its rows. The sample table records hundreds of thousands of distinct CDR3 sequences; roughly 27% of these occur just once. 0.56% of the sample lies in the top ten. Input material: blood. Receptor source: a girl aged 10 to 17 with multiple sclerosis.

The V gene is TRBV18, the J gene TRBJ2-7, with no clear D. This CDR3 is 13 amino acids long. Deletions cut 3 bases from V and 7 bases from J, with 13 bases between. CDR1 and CDR2 (germline): KGHSH, LQKENI. CDR3 protein: CASSPSGPLEQYF. The DNA of the CDR3 is TGTGCCAGCTCACCCTCAGGACCCTTGGAGCAGTACTTC.

Ten or more counts support this clonotype. This chain connects TRBV7-2 to TRBJ1-4, with TRBD1 identical over 8 bases. This CDR3 has 16 amino acids. J lost 8 bases, V lost 1 base, and 9 bases had no gene match. Germline loops: CDR1 SGHTA, CDR2 FQGNSA. The CDR3, as DNA: TGTGCCAGCAGCTTAGGGACAGGGTATCAGAAGGAAAAACTGTTTTTT. It yields the protein CASSLGTGYQKEKLFF. Together with reference TRBV7-2 and TRBJ1-4, the CDR3 gives the full variable domain: GAGVSQSPSNKVTEKGKDVELRCDPISGHTALYWYRQSLGQGLEFLIYFQGNSAPDKSGLPSDRFSAERTGGSVSTLTIQRTQQEDSAVYLCASSLGTGYQKEKLFFGSGTQLSVL.

This clonotype was picked up a small number of times. V and J are TRBV4-1 and TRBJ2-3; no reliable D call. CDR1 and CDR2 (germline): MGHRA, YSYEKL. CDR3 length: 15 residues. V lost 1 base and J lost 4, with 12 bases in between. The CDR3 loop reads CASSQGLLGADTQYF. In DNA, the CDR3 is TGCGCCAGCAGCCAAGGACTCCTTGGGGCAGATACGCAGTATTTT.

The V gene is TRBV29-1, the J gene TRBJ2-5, with a tentative D call TRBD2 (5 bases). CDR3 length: 14 residues. V lost 0 bases to trimming and J lost 2 bases, with 10 bases between them. Germline V gene data show CDR1 as SQVTM and CDR2 as ANQGSEA. CDR3 DNA: TGCAGCGTTGAAGATCCGGGAAATCAAGAGACCCAGTACTTC. Amino acids: CSVEDPGNQETQYF.

The chain links TRBV12-3 or TRBV12-4 to TRBJ2-3, with a possible D match to TRBD2 (5 bases). CDR3 length: 12 residues. V dropped 7 bases and J dropped 9 bases, with 14 bases sitting between them. Here the CDR3 reads CASTRRVSTQYF. CDR3 DNA sequence: TGTGCCAGCACCCGGCGGGTATCGACGCAGTATTTT.

This clonotype was detected a few times. This chain connects TRBV5-6 to TRBJ1-2; D is ambiguous. The V end was cut by 4 bases, the J end by 4 bases, with 14 bases between. Germline lookup yields CDR1 SGHDT and CDR2 YYEEEE. There are 14 residues in the CDR3. CDR3 sequence (DNA): TGTGCCAGCAGCGTCAGGATACCGAGCTATGGCTACACCTTC. Translating gives CASSVRIPSYGYTF.

This clonotype was seen a few times. This chain links TRBV6-1 with TRBJ1-5; D may be TRBD1 (5 bases). V shed 7 bases and J shed 5 bases, with 18 bases lying between them. Per the germline V gene, CDR1 is MNHNS and CDR2 is SASEGT. The CDR3 is made up of 15 amino acids. The CDR3 DNA sequence: TGTGCCAGCATTCGGGGCACCCGACTTTATCAGCCCCAGCATTTT. Protein sequence: CASIRGTRLYQPQHF.

The V and J genes are TRBV19 and TRBJ2-3; the match to TRBD2 covers 9 bases. The V segment lost 4 bases and the J segment 4 bases; nucleotides outside the gene matches: 15. The CDR3 is made up of 18 amino acids. The germline V gene encodes CDR1 LNHDA and CDR2 SQIVND (reference sequence). CDR3 region: CASSTETRTSAWADTQYF. In DNA form, the CDR3 reads TGTGCCAGTAGTACCGAGACCCGGACTAGCGCCTGGGCAGATACGCAGTATTTT.

The chain recombines TRBV5-4 with TRBJ2-3; TRBD2 agrees at 12 bases. The V gene end was trimmed by 4 bases and the J gene end by 9 bases; junction bases not matched to a gene: 6. The CDR3 covers 14 residues. CDR1 is SGHNT, CDR2 YYREEE, per germline (reference sequence). This CDR3 reads CASSPLAGGGTQYF. CDR3 nucleotide sequence: TGTGCCAGCAGCCCCCTAGCGGGGGGGGGGACGCAGTATTTT.

This clonotype was observed a handful of times. V and J are TRBV20-1 and TRBJ1-4; possibly TRBD1 for D (6 bases). The CDR3 spans 13 residues. CDR1 and CDR2 (germline): DFQATT, SNEGSKA (reference sequence). With 6 bases removed from V and 0 bases from J, the gap between germline ends came to 8 bases. The CDR3 DNA reads as TGCAGTGCGCGACAGGCAACTAATGAAAAACTGTTTTTT. It specifies CSARQATNEKLFF.

The genes are TRBV9 and TRBJ2-7; D possibly corresponds to TRBD1 (6 bases). V gave up 0 bases and J gave up 2 bases, with 9 bases separating them. Germline CDR1 SGDLS, CDR2 YYNGEE. The CDR3 is made up of 14 amino acids. The CDR3 DNA follows: TGTGCCAGCAGCGTAGGGGACACCACCTACGAGCAGTACTTC. It codes for CASSVGDTTYEQYF.